The source of this T cell receptor beta chain is a study of human T cells and chemical hapten exposure. For the study at large: The study traced per-sample TCR yield variation mainly to small differences in pooled library volumes.

Time point in this sample: healthy volunteer bleed at 2 weeks. Unfractionated whole blood served as the source for total RNA extraction. Authors' analysis steps: Sample TCR totals centred on a median of around 95,000, ranging roughly 20,000 to 690,600. TCRdb passed the RACE reads through MiXCR, listing each CDR3 protein once. TCRdb, not the authors, supplied the V and J calls. Of 130,000 or so distinct CDR3 sequences in the sample, about 9% are singletons; the top ten hold 1.5% to 2%. The specimen was whole blood. The sequence came from a male donor in good health. Some clones in this sample may be carry-over from other donors' samples.

The CDR3 here is CASIAGQGRQPQHF. DNA for the CDR3: TGTGCCAGTATCGCGGGACAGGGGCGTCAGCCCCAGCATTTT. The chain is built from TRBV19 and TRBJ1-5; 10 nucleotides align to TRBD1. In germline, CDR1 is LNHDA, CDR2 SQIVND (reference sequence). This CDR3 region has 14 residues. The V segment lost 7 bases and the J segment 6 bases; nucleotides outside the gene matches: 6.